A selection of T cell receptor beta chains follows, all from one sample in a study of blood T cell repertoires in COVID-19. The data were produced by immunoSEQ multiplex PCR, yet TCRdb's version contains in-frame clones alone and is incomplete. The table has a few hundred thousand clones, around 88% seen once; the top ten hold roughly 14%. The source material was PBMCs or T cells enriched from blood (not recorded which). The receptors originated from a woman aged 45-59 years with acute COVID-19. Each CDR3 is given with its conserved first and last residue. Each record gives: J gene, V gene, clone size, CDR3 length, D gene, CDR3 protein, CDR3 DNA. The D gene is left open where the match is weak. A clone size is listed for some rows: how often the clone was seen (once, few, many), or a class if it is expanded.

TRBJ2-7	TRBV27	-	13	TRBD2	CASGEGISYEQYF	TGTGCCAGCGGGGAGGGAATTTCCTACGAGCAGTACTTC
TRBJ2-1	TRBV20-1	-	14	-	CSASDSGLILEQFF	TGCAGTGCTAGTGACTCTGGCCTGATATTAGAGCAGTTCTTC
TRBJ1-5	TRBV2	once	15	-	CASSIQGRGNQPQHF	TGTGCCAGCAGTATCCAGGGGAGGGGCAATCAGCCCCAGCATTTT
TRBJ2-7	TRBV7-2	-	14	TRBD1	CASSLGQGFYEQYF	TGTGCCAGCAGCCTGGGACAGGGATTCTACGAGCAGTACTTC
TRBJ1-5	TRBV24-1	-	15	TRBD1	CATSDSGQGLQPQHF	TGTGCCACCAGTGACTCTGGACAGGGCCTTCAGCCCCAGCATTTT
TRBJ2-1	TRBV19	-	16	TRBD1	CASSRYRGRGYNEQFF	TGTGCCAGTAGCCGATACAGGGGGCGAGGCTACAATGAGCAGTTCTTC
TRBJ1-3	TRBV15	-	14	-	CATSRSSFRNTIYF	TGTGCCACCAGCAGGAGCTCATTCAGAAACACCATATATTTT
TRBJ2-7	TRBV4-3	-	13	-	CASSQGRGNEQYF	TGCGCCAGCAGCCAAGGTCGGGGGAACGAGCAGTACTTC
TRBJ1-4	TRBV28	-	14	-	CASISQSTNEKLFF	TGTGCCAGCATATCGCAGTCAACTAATGAAAAACTGTTTTTT
TRBJ1-5	TRBV28	-	16	TRBD1	CASRPTGTGNNQPQHF	TGTGCCAGCAGGCCTACCGGGACAGGGAATAATCAGCCCCAGCATTTT